These 2 T cell receptor beta chains originate from one sample sequenced in a study of T cells in Graves' hyperthyroidism and ophthalmopathy. TCR beta CDR3 region amplification was performed from RNA transcripts. During a first-round RT-PCR of the TCR CDR3, the HTBI primer set was used. TCRdb recomputed calls from the multiplex PCR reads with MiXCR, one row per CDR3 protein. The repertoire includes 350,000 to 400,000 distinct CDR3 sequences, about 15% of them detected once, and approximately 32% sits in the top ten. Material: blood. The receptor set was obtained from a woman in her thirties with Graves' hyperthyroidism.

There are many counts of this clonotype. This chain uses TRBV16 with TRBJ2-3; D remains ambiguous. CDR1 is KGHSY, CDR2 FQNENV, per germline. V was clipped by 0 bases and J by 2 bases, with 9 bases between them. CDR3 length: 15 amino acids. DNA for the CDR3: TGTGCCAGCAGCCAATCCACCTCATCCACAGATACGCAGTATTTT. Its translation: CASSQSTSSTDTQYF.

About this clonotype itself: A junction end diverges from the germline sequence, so it may reflect a read error. The chain recombines TRBV6-5 with TRBJ1-1; D perhaps matches TRBD1 (5 bases). Germline V gene data show CDR1 as MNHEY and CDR2 as SVGAGI. The CDR3 is 16 amino acids. CDR3 nucleotides: TGTGCCAGCAGTTACTCTGCAGGGAGGGAGAACACTGAAGCTCTCTTT. Its translation is CASSYSAGRENTEALF.